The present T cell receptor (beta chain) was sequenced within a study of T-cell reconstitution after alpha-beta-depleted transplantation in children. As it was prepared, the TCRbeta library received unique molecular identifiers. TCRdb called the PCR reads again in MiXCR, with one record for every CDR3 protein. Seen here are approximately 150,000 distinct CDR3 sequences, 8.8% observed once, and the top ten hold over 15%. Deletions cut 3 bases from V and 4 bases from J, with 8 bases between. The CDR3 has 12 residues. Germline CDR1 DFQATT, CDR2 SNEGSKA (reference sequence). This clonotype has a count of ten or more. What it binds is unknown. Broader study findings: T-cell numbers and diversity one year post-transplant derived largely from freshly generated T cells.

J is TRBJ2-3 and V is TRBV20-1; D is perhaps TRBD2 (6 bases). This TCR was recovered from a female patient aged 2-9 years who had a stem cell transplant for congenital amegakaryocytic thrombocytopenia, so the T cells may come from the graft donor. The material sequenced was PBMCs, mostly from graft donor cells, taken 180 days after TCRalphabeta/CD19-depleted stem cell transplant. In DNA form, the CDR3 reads TGCAGTGCTAGCGGGAGCGCAGATACGCAGTATTTT. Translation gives CSASGSADTQYF.